This TCR beta chain is from a study of cytomegalovirus exposure and HLA in healthy donors (TCRdb year 2017). For context, the study as a whole: According to a later analysis, one platform produced both the roughly 110 validation repertoires and the 550 to 800 repertoires of the first cohort. The study combined high-throughput TCR immunosequencing, statistical association of individual TCRs with disease status, and machine learning to predict cytomegalovirus infection status. The study aimed to test whether cataloging public T cell receptors could reveal signatures of past pathogen exposure. A separate validation cohort of about 110 different subjects was used in addition to the roughly 640-subject first cohort.

The library was produced with the immunoSEQ multiplex PCR assay. As for how the authors treated the data: A statistical classification framework was built for diagnosing cytomegalovirus status from the catalog of TCR beta chain sequences. The table comes from immuneACCESS by way of TCRdb, which keeps in-frame sequences with V and J called. Part of the clones is missing from these tables; in studies checked, under half for an unresolved V gene and the rest for unknown reasons. V, J and clone size are taken as reported in that table, and D and trimming were inferred from the DNA itself. The sample data list approximately 110,000 clones, and over 90% of these were observed just once. The ten biggest clones cover approximately 1.3% of the sample. The CDR3 numbers 13 residues from cysteine through phenylalanine. This entry keeps only the CDR3 DNA: 39 bases, framed from base 1. V loses 2 bases of germline sequence and J loses 5 bases, and the interval between the two ends is 9 bases. CDR1 is given as SGHNT and CDR2 as YENEEA, both from the germline V gene.

What the authors observed across the whole study: All 130 or so repertoires were used to score co-occurrence in the validation cohort in a later analysis, because that analysis had no HLA typing for the cohort. A total of 150 to 200 TCR beta chains were listed by the study as associated with cytomegalovirus. The authors suggested that the approach could potentially be generalized to other disease states and immunological phenotypes. A few of the identified cytomegalovirus-associated TCR beta chains were confirmed in vitro to be specific for cytomegalovirus antigens. Cytomegalovirus status was reported to be diagnosed by the classifier with high specificity and sensitivity in both the original and validation cohorts. Across donors, most TCR sequences were observed very rarely, whereas some public TCRs were present in many individuals. Subsequent analysis determined that TCRs grouped into clusters in the first cohort also showed a tendency toward co-occurrence across the 120 or so validation repertoires, and 94% of cluster scores exceeded 0.

Concerning this clone itself: Which antigen it targets is not known. Qualities for individual bases were not recorded, and no much larger clone is one base off.

Donors formed part of the validation cohort, which comprised 120 subjects and was distinct from the first cohort of over 500 subjects. The V and J genes are TRBV11-3 and TRBJ1-1, with no D gene named confidently. The specimen sequenced was PBMCs. This sequence originates from a woman aged 18-29 years in good health and CMV-seronegative. For the CDR3, the sequence is CASSLWEWTEAFF. Here is the DNA: TGTGCCAGCAGCTTATGGGAGTGGACTGAAGCTTTCTTT.